The entry below describes one T cell receptor beta chain. Its specificity is not known. This record comes from a study of T-cell memory formation after mild COVID-19. Broader study findings: Clones shrinking from day 15 to 85 showed even CD4/CD8 mixes; later expanders tilted CD4+.

One entry per CDR3 protein, called by TCRdb with MiXCR from the 5' RACE reads. Of around 530,000 distinct CDR3 sequences listed, roughly a fifth are singletons. V lost 1 base and J lost 6, with 10 bases in between. From germline, CDR1 is SGHAT and CDR2 FQNNGV. CDR3 length equals 14 residues. The sequencing sample was made of PBMCs or a T cell subset sorted from them (not recorded which). The rearrangement links TRBV11-2 to TRBJ2-1; D is perhaps TRBD2 (5 bases). The sequence derives from an adult woman who had mild COVID-19 (a few samples of this study predate the infection). Cell type and time point are not known. CDR3 residues: CASSLVVRGNEQFF. The CDR3 coding sequence is TGTGCCAGCAGCTTAGTCGTCCGGGGCAATGAGCAGTTCTTC.